This T cell receptor (beta chain) is drawn from a study of T-cell reconstitution after alpha-beta-depleted transplantation in children. Germline CDR1 is MNHNS and CDR2 is SASEGT. The V and J ends lost 6 bases and 4 bases, in that order; junction bases with no gene match: 8. The CDR3 runs 15 residues. This clonotype was detected a few times. Its antigen is as yet unknown. A TCRbeta library incorporating unique molecular identifiers was prepared. MiXCR was run by TCRdb on the PCR reads, yielding one entry per CDR3 protein. The sample includes over 100,000 distinct CDR3 sequences, approximately 8% of them seen just once. Notes on the study in general: From newly produced T cells came most of the T-cell counts and diversity one year after transplant.

The V and J genes are TRBV6-1 and TRBJ2-2; 7 positions agree with TRBD2. The clonotype comes from a boy aged 2 to 9 with acute lymphoblastic leukemia, due to receive a stem cell transplant. The sample was PBMCs, taken before TCRalphabeta/CD19-depleted stem cell transplant. The CDR3, as DNA: TGTGCCAGCAGGGCAGGGAGGGAGTCCACCGGGGAGCTGTTTTTT. Translated: CASRAGRESTGELFF.